The rows below give T cell receptor beta chains drawn from one sample of a study of blood T cell repertoires in COVID-19. Repertoires were generated with immunoSEQ multiplex PCR, while TCRdb's copy carries only in-frame clones and drops some. The sample lists about 210,000 clones; approximately 80% were seen once. The sample comprised PBMCs or T cells enriched from blood (not recorded which). The receptor source for this set is a man aged 25-45 years with acute COVID-19. CDR3s include the opening cysteine and the closing phenylalanine or tryptophan. The D gene is left open where the match is weak. Clone size is shown for a subset of rows, as once, few, many or a class of expanded clone.

clone_size | j_call | cdr3_length | d_call | v_call | cdr3_nt | cdr3_aa
. | TRBJ1-2 | 13 | . | TRBV23-1 | TGCGCCAGCAGGCGACAGGACTGTAGTGGCTACACCTTC | CASRRQDCSGYTF
few | TRBJ2-5 | 16 | TRBD2 | TRBV7-3 | TGTGCCAGCAGCTTAACAGGCGGGGGGGCCAGGGAGACCCAGTACTTC | CASSLTGGGARETQYF
once | TRBJ2-7 | 14 | TRBD1 | TRBV11-3 | TGTGCCAGCAGCCCAGGACAGGGGCCCTACGAGCAGTACTTC | CASSPGQGPYEQYF
. | TRBJ2-4 | 17 | . | TRBV3-1/TRBV3-2 | TGTGCCAGCAGCCAAGTTTGGCAAACCCTAGCCAAAAACATTCAGTACTTC | CASSQVWQTLAKNIQYF
. | TRBJ1-6 | 14 | . | TRBV7-2 | TGTGCCAGCAGCTACGGGGTCTATAATTCACCCCTCCACTTT | CASSYGVYNSPLHF
. | TRBJ1-1 | 14 | . | TRBV28 | TGTGCCAGCAGTTTTAGGACAGTGAACACTGAAGCTTTCTTT | CASSFRTVNTEAFF
once | TRBJ2-2 | 14 | . | TRBV6-5 | TGTGCCAGCAGTTCAGGGGTTGGGACCGGGGAGCTGTTTTTT | CASSSGVGTGELFF
. | TRBJ1-5 | 15 | . | TRBV30 | TGTGCCTGCGCCCGGCTGGGCGCAGGCAATCAGCCCCAGCATTTT | CACARLGAGNQPQHF
. | TRBJ2-5 | 14 | TRBD2 | TRBV5-6 | TGTGCCAGCAGCTTGGAGCGGGGTAGAGAGACCCAGTACTTC | CASSLERGRETQYF
. | TRBJ2-5 | 15 | TRBD1 | TRBV5-1 | TGCGCCAGCAGCCGATCCGGGACAGGGGGAGAGACCCAGTACTTC | CASSRSGTGGETQYF
. | TRBJ2-7 | 15 | TRBD1 | TRBV30 | TGTGCCTGGATTCTATCCGGGACAGACTCCTACGAGCAGTACTTC | CAWILSGTDSYEQYF
. | TRBJ2-1 | 13 | . | TRBV29-1 | TGCAGCGTATTTCGGGACTTATACAATGAGCAGTTCTTC | CSVFRDLYNEQFF